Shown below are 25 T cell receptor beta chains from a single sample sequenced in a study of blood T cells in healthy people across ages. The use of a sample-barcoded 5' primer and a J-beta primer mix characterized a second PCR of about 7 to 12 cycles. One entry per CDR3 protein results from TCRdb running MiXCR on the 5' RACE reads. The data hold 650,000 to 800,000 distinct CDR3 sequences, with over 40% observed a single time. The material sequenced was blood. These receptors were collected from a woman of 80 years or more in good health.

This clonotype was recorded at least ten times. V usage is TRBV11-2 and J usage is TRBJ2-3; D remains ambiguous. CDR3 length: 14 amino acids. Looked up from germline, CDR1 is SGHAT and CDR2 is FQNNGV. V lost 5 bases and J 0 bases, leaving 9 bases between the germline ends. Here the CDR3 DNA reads TGTGCCAGCAGCCCCCAGCGTAGCACAGATACGCAGTATTTT. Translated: CASSPQRSTDTQYF.

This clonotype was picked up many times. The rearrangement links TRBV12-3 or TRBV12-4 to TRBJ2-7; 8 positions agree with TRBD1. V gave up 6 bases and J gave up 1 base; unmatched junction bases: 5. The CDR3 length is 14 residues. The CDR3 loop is CASSPTGVSYEQYF. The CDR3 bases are TGTGCCAGCAGCCCGACAGGGGTTTCCTACGAGCAGTACTTC.

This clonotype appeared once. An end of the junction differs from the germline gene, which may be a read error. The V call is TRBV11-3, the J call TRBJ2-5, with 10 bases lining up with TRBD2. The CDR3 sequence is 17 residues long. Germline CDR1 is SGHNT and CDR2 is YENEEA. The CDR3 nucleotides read TGTGCCAGCAGCCTAGATCCCCTAGCGGGGGCCGCCAATGAGCAGTACTTC. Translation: CASSLDPLAGAANEQYF.

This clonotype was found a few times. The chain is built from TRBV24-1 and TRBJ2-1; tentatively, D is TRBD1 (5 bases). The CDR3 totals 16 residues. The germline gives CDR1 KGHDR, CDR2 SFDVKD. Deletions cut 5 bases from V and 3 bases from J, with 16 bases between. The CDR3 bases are TGTGCCACCAGTGCCCCGACAGCTTCTTACTACAATGAGCAGTTCTTC. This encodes CATSAPTASYYNEQFF.

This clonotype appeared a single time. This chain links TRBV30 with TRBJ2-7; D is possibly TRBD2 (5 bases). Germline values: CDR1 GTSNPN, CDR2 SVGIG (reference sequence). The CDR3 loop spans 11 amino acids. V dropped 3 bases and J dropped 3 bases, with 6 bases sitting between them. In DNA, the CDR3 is TGTGCCTGGAGGAGGGACTACGAGCAGTACTTC. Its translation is CAWRRDYEQYF.

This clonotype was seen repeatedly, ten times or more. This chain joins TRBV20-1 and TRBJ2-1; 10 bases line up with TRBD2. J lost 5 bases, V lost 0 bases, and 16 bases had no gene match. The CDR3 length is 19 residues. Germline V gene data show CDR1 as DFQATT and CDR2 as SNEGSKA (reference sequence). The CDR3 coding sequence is TGCAGTGCTAGAGATCGGATGGGGTTGAGCGGGAGGGCCCACAATGAGCAGTTCTTC. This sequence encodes CSARDRMGLSGRAHNEQFF.

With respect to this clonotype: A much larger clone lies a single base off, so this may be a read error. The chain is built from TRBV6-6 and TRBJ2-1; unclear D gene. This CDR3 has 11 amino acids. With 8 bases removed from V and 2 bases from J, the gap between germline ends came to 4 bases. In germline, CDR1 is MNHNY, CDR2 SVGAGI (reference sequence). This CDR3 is CASCAYNEQFF. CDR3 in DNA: TGTGCCAGCTGTGCCTACAATGAGCAGTTCTTC.

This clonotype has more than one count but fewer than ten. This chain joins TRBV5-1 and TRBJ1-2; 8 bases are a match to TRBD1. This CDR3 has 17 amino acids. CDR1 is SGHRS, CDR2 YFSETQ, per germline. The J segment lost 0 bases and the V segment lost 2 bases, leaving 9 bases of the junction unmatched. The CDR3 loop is CASSFRTGRSANYGYTF. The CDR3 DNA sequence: TGCGCCAGCAGCTTTCGGACAGGGAGATCAGCTAACTATGGCTACACCTTC.

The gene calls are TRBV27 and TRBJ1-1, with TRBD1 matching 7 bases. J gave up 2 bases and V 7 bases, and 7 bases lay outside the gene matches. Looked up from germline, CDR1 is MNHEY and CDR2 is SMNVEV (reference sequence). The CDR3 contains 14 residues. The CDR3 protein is CASTPGQKNTEAFF. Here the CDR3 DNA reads TGTGCCAGCACCCCGGGACAGAAAAACACTGAAGCTTTCTTT.

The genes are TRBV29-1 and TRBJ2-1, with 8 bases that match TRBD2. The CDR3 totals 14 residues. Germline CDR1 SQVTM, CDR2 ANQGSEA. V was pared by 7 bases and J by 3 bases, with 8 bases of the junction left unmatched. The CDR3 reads CSGSWLAGYNEQFF. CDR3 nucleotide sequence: TGCAGCGGCTCATGGCTAGCGGGCTACAATGAGCAGTTCTTC.

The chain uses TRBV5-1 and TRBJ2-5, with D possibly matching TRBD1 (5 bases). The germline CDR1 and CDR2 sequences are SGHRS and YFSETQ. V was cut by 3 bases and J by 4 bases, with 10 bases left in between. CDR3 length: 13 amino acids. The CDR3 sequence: CASSWGRGETQYF. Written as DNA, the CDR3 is TGCGCCAGCAGCTGGGGAAGGGGAGAGACCCAGTACTTC.

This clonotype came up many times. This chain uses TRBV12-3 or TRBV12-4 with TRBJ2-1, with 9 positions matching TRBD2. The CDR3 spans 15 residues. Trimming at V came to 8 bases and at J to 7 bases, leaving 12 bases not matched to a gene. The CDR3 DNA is TGTGCCAGCGGTCCCCGGGGAGCGGGAGGAAATGAGCAGTTCTTC. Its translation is CASGPRGAGGNEQFF.

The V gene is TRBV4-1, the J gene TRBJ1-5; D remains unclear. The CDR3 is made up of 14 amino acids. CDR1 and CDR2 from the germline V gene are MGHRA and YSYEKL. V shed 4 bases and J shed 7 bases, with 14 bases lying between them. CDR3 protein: CASSPGRVIQPQHF. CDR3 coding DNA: TGCGCCAGCAGCCCGGGGAGGGTAATCCAGCCCCAGCATTTT.

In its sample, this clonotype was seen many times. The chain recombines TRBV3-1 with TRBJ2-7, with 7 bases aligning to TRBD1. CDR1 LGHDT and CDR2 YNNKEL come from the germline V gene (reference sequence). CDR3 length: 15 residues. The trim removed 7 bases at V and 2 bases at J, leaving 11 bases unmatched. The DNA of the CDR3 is TGTGCCAGCACACTCAGTTCCGGGACAGCCTACGAGCAGTACTTC. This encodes CASTLSSGTAYEQYF.

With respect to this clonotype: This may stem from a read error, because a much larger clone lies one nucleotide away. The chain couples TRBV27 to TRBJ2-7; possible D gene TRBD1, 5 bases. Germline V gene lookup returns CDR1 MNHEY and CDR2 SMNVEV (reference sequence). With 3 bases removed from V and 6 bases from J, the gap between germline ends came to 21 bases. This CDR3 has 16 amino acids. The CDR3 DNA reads TGTGCCAGCAGTTTGGGGCAAGGCAGGGTGGGTTGCGAGCAGTACTTC. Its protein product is CASSLGQGRVGCEQYF.

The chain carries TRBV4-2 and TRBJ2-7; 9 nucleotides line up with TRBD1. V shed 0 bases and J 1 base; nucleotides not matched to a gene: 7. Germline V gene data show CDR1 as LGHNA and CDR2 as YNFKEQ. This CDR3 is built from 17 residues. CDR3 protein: CASSQDNRGTGSYEQYF. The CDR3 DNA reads TGTGCCAGCAGCCAAGATAATAGGGGGACAGGGTCCTACGAGCAGTACTTC.

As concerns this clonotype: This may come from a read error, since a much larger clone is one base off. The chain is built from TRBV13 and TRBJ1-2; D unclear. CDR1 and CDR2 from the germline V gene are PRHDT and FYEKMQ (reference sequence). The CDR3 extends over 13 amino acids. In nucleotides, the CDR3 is TGTGCCGGCAGCTTAGAACTGGGCAGCGGCTACACCTTC. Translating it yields CAGSLELGSGYTF.

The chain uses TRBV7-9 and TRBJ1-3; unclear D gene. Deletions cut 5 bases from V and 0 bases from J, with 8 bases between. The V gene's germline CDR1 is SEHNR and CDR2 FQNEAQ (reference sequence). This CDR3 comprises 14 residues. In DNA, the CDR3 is TGTGCCAGCAGCCAAACCGACTCTGGAAACACCATATATTTT. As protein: CASSQTDSGNTIYF. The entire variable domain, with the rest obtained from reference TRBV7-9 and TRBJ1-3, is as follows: DTGVSQNPRHKITKRGQNVTFRCDPISEHNRLYWYRQTLGQGPEFLTYFQNEAQLEKSRLLSDRFSAERPKGSFSTLEIQRTEQGDSAMYLCASSQTDSGNTIYFGEGSWLTVV.

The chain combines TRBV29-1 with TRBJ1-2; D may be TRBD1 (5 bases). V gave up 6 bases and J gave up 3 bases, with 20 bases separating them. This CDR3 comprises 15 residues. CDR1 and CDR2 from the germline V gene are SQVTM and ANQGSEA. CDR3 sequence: CSVLKRVTGDYGYTF. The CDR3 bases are TGCAGCGTACTCAAAAGGGTTACAGGTGACTATGGCTACACCTTC.

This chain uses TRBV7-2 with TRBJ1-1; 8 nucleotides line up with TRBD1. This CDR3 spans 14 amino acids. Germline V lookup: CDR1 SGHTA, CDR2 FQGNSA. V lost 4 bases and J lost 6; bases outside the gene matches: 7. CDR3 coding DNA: TGTGCCAGCAGCTCACAGGGGGTTATCGCTGAAGCTTTCTTT. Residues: CASSSQGVIAEAFF.

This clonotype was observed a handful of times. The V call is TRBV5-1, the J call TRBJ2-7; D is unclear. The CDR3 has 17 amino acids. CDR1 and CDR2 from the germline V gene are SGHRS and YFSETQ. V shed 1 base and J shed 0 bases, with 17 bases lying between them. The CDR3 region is CASSLNGDYFSSYEQYF. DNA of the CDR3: TGCGCCAGCAGCTTGAATGGAGATTACTTCAGCTCCTACGAGCAGTACTTC.

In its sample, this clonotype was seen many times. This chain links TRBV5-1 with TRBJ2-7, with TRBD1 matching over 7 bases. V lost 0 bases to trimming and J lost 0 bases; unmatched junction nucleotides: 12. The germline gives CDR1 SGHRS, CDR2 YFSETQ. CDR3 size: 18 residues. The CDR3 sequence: CASSLALRGGGFSYEQYF. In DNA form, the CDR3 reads TGCGCCAGCAGCTTGGCGCTTCGAGGGGGCGGATTCTCCTACGAGCAGTACTTC.

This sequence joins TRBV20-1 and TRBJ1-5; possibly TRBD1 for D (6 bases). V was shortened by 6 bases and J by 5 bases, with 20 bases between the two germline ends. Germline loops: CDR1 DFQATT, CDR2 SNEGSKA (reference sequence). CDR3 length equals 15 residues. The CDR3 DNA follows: TGCAGTGCGGGTGAGGCCGGGACACTCTATCAGCCCCAGCATTTT. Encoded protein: CSAGEAGTLYQPQHF.

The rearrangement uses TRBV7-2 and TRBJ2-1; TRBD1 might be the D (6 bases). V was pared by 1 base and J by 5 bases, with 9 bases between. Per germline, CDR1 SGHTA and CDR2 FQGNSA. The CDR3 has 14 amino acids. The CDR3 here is CASSLEQGHNEQFF. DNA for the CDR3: TGTGCCAGCAGCTTAGAACAGGGTCACAATGAGCAGTTCTTC.

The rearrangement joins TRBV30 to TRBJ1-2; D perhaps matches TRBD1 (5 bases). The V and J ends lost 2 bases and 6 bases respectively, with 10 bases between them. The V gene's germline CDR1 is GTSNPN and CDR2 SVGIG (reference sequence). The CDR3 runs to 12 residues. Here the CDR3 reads CAWSKGRNGYTF. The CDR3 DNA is TGTGCCTGGAGTAAGGGGAGGAATGGCTACACCTTC.